A single sample gave rise to the 9 T cell receptor beta chains below, sequenced in a study of human T cells and chemical hapten exposure. Time point: patch test 2, 6 weeks after DPC sensitization. The treatment was: therapeutic diphenylcyclopropenone sensitization with weekly scalp DPC. MiXCR, applied by TCRdb to the RACE reads, yields one record per CDR3 protein. This sample has roughly 150,000 distinct CDR3 sequences; about 12% occur once, and the top ten carry about 1.4%. The sample consisted of whole blood, taken in connection with sensitization to the hapten diphenylcyclopropenone (DPC). Receptor source: a woman between 45 and 65 years old with alopecia areata. Some clones in this sample may be carry-over from other donors' samples.

V usage is TRBV10-2 and J usage is TRBJ2-4, with TRBD2 matching over 8 bases. Germline V gene lookup returns CDR1 WSHSY and CDR2 SAAADI. After removal of 6 bases from V and 8 bases from J, the junction contained 12 bases not matched to a gene. This CDR3 has 15 amino acids. CDR3: CASRGTRGFGDIQYF. DNA for the CDR3: TGCGCCAGCAGGGGGACTAGGGGGTTTGGCGACATTCAGTACTTC.

This clonotype was counted a few times. V usage is TRBV11-2 and J usage is TRBJ2-2; 8 bases fit TRBD1. Germline V CDR1 and CDR2: SGHAT, FQNNGV. CDR3 size: 16 residues. With 2 bases clipped from V and 3 bases from J, the junction kept 5 bases outside the gene matches. The chain's CDR3 is CASSLLPGQDTGELFF. The CDR3 DNA reads TGTGCCAGCAGCTTACTCCCGGGACAGGACACCGGGGAGCTGTTTTTT.

The chain carries TRBV6-5 and TRBJ2-7; D tentatively fits TRBD1 or TRBD2 (6 bases each). The CDR3 totals 15 residues. The V gene lost 0 bases and the J gene lost 1 base, with 10 bases spanning the gap. Looked up from germline, CDR1 is MNHEY and CDR2 is SVGAGI. In nucleotides, the CDR3 is TGTGCCAGCAGTTACTCGGGGGGCAGGTCCTACGAGCAGTACTTC. Its protein product is CASSYSGGRSYEQYF.

V and J are TRBV20-1 and TRBJ2-5; 8 positions match TRBD2. CDR1 is DFQATT, CDR2 SNEGSKA, per germline (reference sequence). Trimming took 5 bases from V and 2 from J; bases not matched to a gene: 4. The length of the CDR3 is 13 residues. CDR3 sequence reads: CSAERGGQETQYF. As DNA, the CDR3 is TGCAGTGCTGAACGGGGGGGGCAAGAGACCCAGTACTTC.

In this sample, this clonotype turned up a few times. The chain combines TRBV29-1 with TRBJ2-2; D remains unclear. V lost 8 bases, J lost 5 bases, and 12 bases lay in between. Germline V lookup: CDR1 SQVTM, CDR2 ANQGSEA. This CDR3 has 12 amino acids. The CDR3 DNA is TGCAGCACTCAGTTAGGGACCGGGGAGCTGTTTTTT. The encoded protein is CSTQLGTGELFF.

This clonotype was picked up a small number of times. This chain connects TRBV4-2 to TRBJ2-3; 8 bases line up with TRBD2. The CDR3 length is 16 residues. Germline V gives CDR1 LGHNA, CDR2 YNFKEQ. V trimming: 0 bases; J trimming: 1 base; junction bases outside the gene matches: 3. In DNA, the CDR3 is TGTGCCAGCAGCCAAGAGGCTAGCGGGCGCACAGATACGCAGTATTTT. Amino acid sequence: CASSQEASGRTDTQYF.

The genes are TRBV20-1 and TRBJ2-3; 7 bases map to TRBD1. The germline V gene encodes CDR1 DFQATT and CDR2 SNEGSKA (reference sequence). There are 17 residues in the CDR3. Trimming removed 3 bases from V and 1 base from J; junction bases left unmatched: 13. CDR3 DNA sequence: TGCAGTGCTAGCCCTCTCTTACAGGGGATAGGCACAGATACGCAGTATTTT. This sequence encodes CSASPLLQGIGTDTQYF.

This clonotype was observed many times. The chain carries TRBV20-1 and TRBJ1-2; D is uncertain. The CDR3 runs to 13 residues. Germline V gives CDR1 DFQATT, CDR2 SNEGSKA (reference sequence). V lost 0 bases, J lost 3 bases, and 8 bases lay in between. This CDR3 reads CSARDGTDYGYTF. The DNA for the CDR3 is TGCAGTGCTAGAGACGGCACAGACTATGGCTACACCTTC.

This clonotype turned up a few times. The chain joins TRBV5-1 to TRBJ2-7; D remains ambiguous. V was clipped by 4 bases and J by 2 bases, with 7 bases between them. Germline values: CDR1 SGHRS, CDR2 YFSETQ. This CDR3 is built from 12 residues. The CDR3 region is CASSPTAYEQYF. For the CDR3, the DNA is TGCGCCAGCAGCCCCACAGCCTACGAGCAGTACTTC.